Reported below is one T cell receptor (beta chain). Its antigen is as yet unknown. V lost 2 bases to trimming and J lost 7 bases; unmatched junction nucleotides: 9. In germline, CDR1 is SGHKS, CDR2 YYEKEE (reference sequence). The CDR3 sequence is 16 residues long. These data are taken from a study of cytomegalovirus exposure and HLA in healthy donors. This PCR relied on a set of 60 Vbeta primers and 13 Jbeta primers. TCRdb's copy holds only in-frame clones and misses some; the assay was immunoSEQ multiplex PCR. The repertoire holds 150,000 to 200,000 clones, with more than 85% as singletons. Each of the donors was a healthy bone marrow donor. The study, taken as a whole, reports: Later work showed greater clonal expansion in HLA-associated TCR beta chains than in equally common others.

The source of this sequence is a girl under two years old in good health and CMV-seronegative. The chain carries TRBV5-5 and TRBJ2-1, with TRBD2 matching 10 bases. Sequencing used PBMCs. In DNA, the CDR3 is TGTGCCAGCAGCTTACCATTAGCGGGAGGAACAAATGAGCAGTTCTTC. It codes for CASSLPLAGGTNEQFF.